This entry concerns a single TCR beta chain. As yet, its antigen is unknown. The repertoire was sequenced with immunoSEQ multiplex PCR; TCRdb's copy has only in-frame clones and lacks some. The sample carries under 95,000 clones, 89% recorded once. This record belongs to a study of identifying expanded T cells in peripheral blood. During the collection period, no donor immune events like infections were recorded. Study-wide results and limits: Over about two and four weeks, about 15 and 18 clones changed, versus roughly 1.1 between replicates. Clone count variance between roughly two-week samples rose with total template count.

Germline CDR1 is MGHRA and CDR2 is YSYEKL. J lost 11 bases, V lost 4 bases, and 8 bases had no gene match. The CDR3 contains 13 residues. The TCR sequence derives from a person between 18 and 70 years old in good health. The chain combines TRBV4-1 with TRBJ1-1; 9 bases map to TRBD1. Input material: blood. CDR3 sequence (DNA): TGCGCCAGCAGCCGGGGGACAGGGACAGTCGCTTTCTTT. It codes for CASSRGTGTVAFF.